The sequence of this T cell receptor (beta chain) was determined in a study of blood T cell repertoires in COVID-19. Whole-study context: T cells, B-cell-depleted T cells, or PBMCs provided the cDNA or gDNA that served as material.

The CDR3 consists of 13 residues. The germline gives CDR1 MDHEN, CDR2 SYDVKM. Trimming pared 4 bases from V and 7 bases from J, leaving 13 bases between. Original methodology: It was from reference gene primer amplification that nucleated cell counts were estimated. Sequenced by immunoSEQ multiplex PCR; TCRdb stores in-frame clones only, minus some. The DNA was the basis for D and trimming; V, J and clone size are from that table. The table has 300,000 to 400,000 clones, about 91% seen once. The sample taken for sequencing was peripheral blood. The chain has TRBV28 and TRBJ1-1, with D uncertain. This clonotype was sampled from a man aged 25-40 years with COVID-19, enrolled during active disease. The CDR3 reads CASSSPGRIEAFF. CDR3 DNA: TGTGCCAGCAGTTCCCCAGGAAGGATTGAAGCTTTCTTT. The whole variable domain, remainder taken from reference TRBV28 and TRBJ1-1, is DVKVTQSSRYLVKRTGEKVFLECVQDMDHENMFWYRQDPGLGLRLIYFSYDVKMKEKGDIPEGYSVSREKKERFSLILESASTNQTSMYLCASSSPGRIEAFFGQGTRLTVV.